The clone carrying this TCR beta chain was found a few times. The antigen is undetermined. This sample stems from a study of blood T cells in healthy people across ages. Findings and caveats of the study: Possibly, changes in expanded clonotypes were confounded because donor CMV status was unknown.

The donors, healthy Caucasians from Russia, were aged about 6 to 95. Each donor's blood draw was 7.5 to 10 milliliters of peripheral blood. Next came a second PCR, run for about 6 to 12 cycles, which used a sample-barcoded 5' primer along with a J-beta primer mix. Each single sample gave us at least 2.5 million CDR3-containing paired-end reads. From the 5' RACE reads, TCRdb called clonotypes with MiXCR, one entry per CDR3 protein. Among about 780,000 distinct CDR3 sequences, 46% were seen once, and the ten largest hold about a sixth. V shed 9 bases and J shed 2 bases, with 13 bases lying between them. The CDR3 length is 13 residues. In germline, CDR1 is SNHLY, CDR2 FYNNEI.

Source material: blood. This sequence originates from a man at least 80 years old in good health. V usage is TRBV2 and J usage is TRBJ2-5; no definite D call. The CDR3 nucleotides read TGTGCCAGTTCAGGTCCGCTACAAGAGACCCAGTACTTC. Translated: CASSGPLQETQYF.